The present entry profiles one TCR beta chain with its context. The sample comes from a study of blood T cell repertoires in COVID-19. The repertoire was sequenced with immunoSEQ multiplex PCR; TCRdb's copy has only in-frame clones and lacks some. Among 30,000 to 40,000 clones listed, 65% to 90% were seen once. The sequence derives from a woman aged 80 or over with active or convalescent COVID-19. Sequences were obtained from peripheral blood.

The CDR3 loop is CASSERGREQYF. CDR3 sequence (DNA): TGTGCCAGCAGTGAAAGGGGGCGTGAGCAGTACTTC. The chain recombines TRBV2 with TRBJ2-7; 7 positions agree with TRBD1. After removal of 2 bases from V and 7 bases from J, the junction contained 2 bases not matched to a gene. The germline CDR1 and CDR2 sequences are SNHLY and FYNNEI. The CDR3 contains 12 residues.